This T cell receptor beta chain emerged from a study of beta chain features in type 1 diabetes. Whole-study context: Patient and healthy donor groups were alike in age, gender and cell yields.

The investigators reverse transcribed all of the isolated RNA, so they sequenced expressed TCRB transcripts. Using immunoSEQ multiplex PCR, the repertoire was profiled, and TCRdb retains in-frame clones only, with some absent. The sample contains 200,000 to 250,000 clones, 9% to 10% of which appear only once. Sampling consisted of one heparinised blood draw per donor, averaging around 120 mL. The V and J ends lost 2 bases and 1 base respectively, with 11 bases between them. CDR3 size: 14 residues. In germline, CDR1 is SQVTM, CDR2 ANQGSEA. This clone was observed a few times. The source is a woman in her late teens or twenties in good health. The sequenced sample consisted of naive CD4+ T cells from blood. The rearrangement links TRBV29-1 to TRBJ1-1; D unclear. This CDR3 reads CSVELLRGNTEAFF. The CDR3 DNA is TGCAGCGTTGAATTATTACGGGGGAACACTGAAGCTTTCTTT.